The rows below give T cell receptor beta chains drawn from one sample of a study of identical twins. TCRdb re-derived calls from the 5' RACE reads in MiXCR, one entry per CDR3 protein. The sample lists about 530,000 distinct CDR3 sequences, about a fifth occurring once. The sample was also reused in another study, on yellow fever vaccine responses in identical twins.

Sequencing input: CD4+ T cells sorted from blood. The receptor source for this set is a young woman in good health. The CDR3 runs from the conserved cysteine through the conserved F or W. A D gene is named only where the DNA matches it firmly. The size field is filled for only some rows; it gives once, few, many or a size class.

j_gene	abundance	d_gene	len	v_gene	CDR3nt	CDR3aa
TRBJ2-7	NA	NA	14	TRBV2	TGTGCCAGCAGAGGGAGGCGGGCCGCCTACGAGCAGTACTTC	CASRGRRAAYEQYF
TRBJ1-1	NA	TRBD1	17	TRBV5-5	TGTGCCAGCAGCGTGTGGGACAGGGGGCTCATGAACACTGAAGCTTTCTTT	CASSVWDRGLMNTEAFF
TRBJ1-2	NA	NA	16	TRBV7-9	TGTGCCAGCAGCTTAGCGTCGGCAGGGAGCTACTATGGCTACACCTTC	CASSLASAGSYYGYTF
TRBJ2-3	many	NA	13	TRBV27	TGTGCCAGCAGCAGGTTGTGGTCTGATACGCAGTATTTT	CASSRLWSDTQYF
TRBJ1-1	few	TRBD1	15	TRBV6-1	TGTGCCAGCAGCACGACAGGGGCCGCAGGGACTGAAGCTTTCTTT	CASSTTGAAGTEAFF
TRBJ1-2	few	TRBD1	14	TRBV6-5	TGTGCCAGCAGTTACTCGGCAGGGGGGGGAGGCTACACCTTC	CASSYSAGGGGYTF
TRBJ2-1	few	NA	16	TRBV12-3/TRBV12-4	TGTGCCAGCACCGGAGTTAGGACTAGGGGGCTCAATGAGCAGTTCTTC	CASTGVRTRGLNEQFF
TRBJ2-1	NA	NA	15	TRBV7-3	TGTGCCAGCAGCTTACAGGTCGCCGGAGCGAATGAGCAGTTCTTC	CASSLQVAGANEQFF
TRBJ2-1	few	TRBD2	16	TRBV28	TGTGCCAGCAGACTTACCGGGACTAGCGGGAGAAATGAGCAGTTCTTC	CASRLTGTSGRNEQFF
TRBJ1-6	few	NA	16	TRBV3-1	TGTGCCAGCAGCCAAGGGTACAATACCTATAATTCACCCCTCCACTTT	CASSQGYNTYNSPLHF
TRBJ1-3	few	NA	14	TRBV7-2	TGTGCCAGCAGCTTAGATGGGAGAGGAAACACCATATATTTT	CASSLDGRGNTIYF
TRBJ2-2	NA	NA	14	TRBV14	TGTGCCAGCAGCCAAGATTGGACGACCGGGGAGCTGTTTTTT	CASSQDWTTGELFF
TRBJ2-1	few	TRBD2	17	TRBV5-1	TGCGCCAGCAGCGTACGACTAGCGGGAGGCCTCTACAATGAGCAGTTCTTC	CASSVRLAGGLYNEQFF
TRBJ2-7	NA	TRBD2	19	TRBV5-6	TGTGCCAGCAGCACTCCTAAGACTAGCGGGAGGGCCAAGGGTGTGGAGCAGTACTTC	CASSTPKTSGRAKGVEQYF
TRBJ2-7	few	TRBD2	15	TRBV20-1	TGCAGTGCTAGTGAACTAGCGGGCGTCGCCTACGAGCAGTACTTC	CSASELAGVAYEQYF
TRBJ1-3	few	NA	14	TRBV29-1	TGCAGCGTTGTAAGGCCAAGCTCTGGAAACACCATATATTTT	CSVVRPSSGNTIYF
TRBJ1-6	few	NA	16	TRBV5-5	TGTGCCAGCAGCTTGGGGCAGCAACCCTATAATTCACCCCTCCACTTT	CASSLGQQPYNSPLHF
TRBJ2-7	NA	NA	15	TRBV3-1	TGTGCCAGCAGCCACGGCGGAGGCCTACTCTACGAGCAGTACTTC	CASSHGGGLLYEQYF
TRBJ1-2	few	TRBD1	15	TRBV6-5	TGTGCCAGCAGTTACTCATCCCAGGGGGCAGGTGGCTACACCTTC	CASSYSSQGAGGYTF
TRBJ2-5	many	TRBD1	14	TRBV5-6	TGTGCCAGCCTGCGAGAGGGCAGGGGGGAGACCCAGTACTTC	CASLREGRGETQYF
TRBJ2-7	few	TRBD1	15	TRBV6-1	TGTGCCAGCAGTGAGCCGGGACAGGGCTCCCACGAGCAGTACTTC	CASSEPGQGSHEQYF
TRBJ2-1	NA	TRBD2	15	TRBV19	TGTGCCAGTACCCCTCGGGGCGGGAGCTACAATGAGCAGTTCTTC	CASTPRGGSYNEQFF
TRBJ2-7	NA	NA	14	TRBV5-5	TGTGCCAGCAGTCCTAGGGGTATGGTCTACGAGCAGTACTTC	CASSPRGMVYEQYF
TRBJ2-5	NA	NA	14	TRBV2	TGTGCCAGCAGTGCCCGCTTGGGGGGAGAGACCCAGTACTTC	CASSARLGGETQYF
TRBJ2-7	once	TRBD2	17	TRBV7-4	TGTGCCAGCAGCCGCAGCCTAGGCGGGAGCTCCTACAATGAGCAGTACTTC	CASSRSLGGSSYNEQYF
TRBJ2-7	many	TRBD2	14	TRBV5-1	TGCGCCAGCAGTTTGGGGGGGAGCACCTACGAGCAGTACTTC	CASSLGGSTYEQYF
TRBJ2-7	NA	TRBD2	14	TRBV5-1	TGCGCCAGCAGCTCGACTAGCGCTCCCTACGAGCAGTACTTC	CASSSTSAPYEQYF
TRBJ1-1	NA	TRBD1	13	TRBV24-1	TGTGCCACCAGTGATCCGACAGGGGTTCAGGCTTTCTTT	CATSDPTGVQAFF
TRBJ2-1	few	NA	13	TRBV29-1	TGCAGCGTTGTGACAGGATACTACAATGAGCAGTTCTTC	CSVVTGYYNEQFF
TRBJ2-1	many	TRBD2	16	TRBV5-1	TGCGCCAGCAGCTTGCTAGCGGGAAGCTCCTACAATGAGCAGTTCTTC	CASSLLAGSSYNEQFF
TRBJ2-3	once	NA	15	TRBV24-1	TGTGCCACCAGTGGTAATAGCGGATACACAGATACGCAGTATTTT	CATSGNSGYTDTQYF
TRBJ2-3	NA	NA	15	TRBV10-1	TGCGCCAGCAGCAACGGGGGATCGGGCACAGATACGCAGTATTTT	CASSNGGSGTDTQYF
TRBJ2-1	NA	NA	12	TRBV20-1	TGCAGTGCTTCGTTGGTCGCCGATGAGCAGTTCTTC	CSASLVADEQFF
TRBJ2-5	NA	NA	14	TRBV4-1	TGCGCCAGCAGCCAAGATAGACTAGAAGAGACCCAGTACTTC	CASSQDRLEETQYF
TRBJ1-1	NA	NA	13	TRBV12-3/TRBV12-4	TGTGCCAGCAGTTTTGGGGGGGCGGATGAAGCTTTCTTT	CASSFGGADEAFF
TRBJ2-7	NA	NA	13	TRBV29-1	TGCAGCGTGGCCCCGGGGAGCCCCTACGAGCAGTACTTC	CSVAPGSPYEQYF
TRBJ1-2	NA	TRBD1	17	TRBV7-8	TGTGCCAGCAGTTTCGCCAGGGGGGCCGTTATGCCCTATGGCTACACCTTC	CASSFARGAVMPYGYTF
TRBJ2-1	NA	NA	13	TRBV10-2	TGCGCCAGCAGCGCCTATACCTACAATGAGCAGTTCTTC	CASSAYTYNEQFF
TRBJ1-4	NA	NA	15	TRBV4-1	TGCGCCAGCAGCCGGGCGAGCAGGGTAAATGAAAAACTGTTTTTT	CASSRASRVNEKLFF
TRBJ2-1	NA	TRBD2	16	TRBV20-1	TGCAGTGCTCTACGAGCGGGAGGACTATTTTACAATGAGCAGTTCTTC	CSALRAGGLFYNEQFF
TRBJ2-2	NA	NA	15	TRBV29-1	TGCAGCGTTGAAGAACGGGATACTTACACCGGGGAGCTGTTTTTT	CSVEERDTYTGELFF
TRBJ2-7	NA	NA	15	TRBV10-3	TGTGCCATCAGTGAGTCGATTCAGGGTGGCTACGAGCAGTACTTC	CAISESIQGGYEQYF
TRBJ2-4	NA	NA	18	TRBV5-1	TGCGCCAGCAGCTTGAGGACACCCAGTTCTCTAGCCAAAAACATTCAGTACTTC	CASSLRTPSSLAKNIQYF
TRBJ1-1	few	TRBD1	16	TRBV12-3/TRBV12-4	TGTGCCAGCAGCCCTAGTCGGGCAGGGGGTTACACTGAAGCTTTCTTT	CASSPSRAGGYTEAFF
TRBJ2-1	NA	TRBD1	15	TRBV13	TGTGCCAGCAGCTGGGGACAGGGGGCCTGGAATGAGCAGTTCTTC	CASSWGQGAWNEQFF
TRBJ2-1	NA	NA	17	TRBV11-2	TGTGCCAGCAGCTTAGTATTGGTAGGGTACTCCTACAATGAGCAGTTCTTC	CASSLVLVGYSYNEQFF
TRBJ2-7	NA	NA	16	TRBV29-1	TGCAGCGTTGTAATCGGACAGCTAATTTTCGACAGCGAGCAGTACTTC	CSVVIGQLIFDSEQYF
TRBJ1-1	few	NA	14	TRBV5-1	TGCGCCAGCGCCAGGGTTAGTTTGAACACTGAAGCTTTCTTT	CASARVSLNTEAFF
TRBJ2-7	few	NA	11	TRBV12-3/TRBV12-4	TGTGCCAGCAGTTCCCGTGGTGAGCAGTACTTC	CASSSRGEQYF
TRBJ2-3	NA	TRBD1	15	TRBV7-9	TGTGCCAGCAGCCCGGGACAGTTTCACACAGATACGCAGTATTTT	CASSPGQFHTDTQYF
TRBJ1-4	few	NA	14	TRBV12-3/TRBV12-4	TGTGCCAGCAGCCGGAGTGCAACTAATGAAAAACTGTTTTTT	CASSRSATNEKLFF
TRBJ2-5	few	NA	15	TRBV4-1	TGCGCCAGCAGCCAAGTAGGGGGGATCCAAGAGACCCAGTACTTC	CASSQVGGIQETQYF
TRBJ1-4	NA	NA	12	TRBV2	TGTGCCAGCAGTGAAGGACTCCTAAAACTGTTTTTT	CASSEGLLKLFF
TRBJ2-1	NA	TRBD2	13	TRBV29-1	TGCAGCGCCGGGACTAGAGCATACAATGAGCAGTTCTTC	CSAGTRAYNEQFF
TRBJ2-3	NA	NA	12	TRBV3-1	TGTGCCAGCACCCATATCCCAGATACGCAGTATTTT	CASTHIPDTQYF
TRBJ2-7	NA	TRBD2	15	TRBV29-1	TGCAGCGTTGAAGAGCGACTAGCGGGAGGTAGCGAGCAGTACTTC	CSVEERLAGGSEQYF
TRBJ1-4	few	NA	15	TRBV7-2	TGTGCCAGCAGCTCCCCGGGAGCTTTTAATGAAAAACTGTTTTTT	CASSSPGAFNEKLFF
TRBJ2-5	few	NA	14	TRBV4-1	TGCGCCAGCAGCCAAGTTCAGGCAAGAGAGACCCAGTACTTC	CASSQVQARETQYF
TRBJ2-1	NA	NA	15	TRBV24-1	TGTGCCACCAGTGACCCACCCGGGTCGAACAATGAGCAGTTCTTC	CATSDPPGSNNEQFF
TRBJ2-5	few	TRBD2	16	TRBV4-1	TGCGCCAGCAGCCCGGGCGCTAGCGGGGGGGAAGTGACCCAGTACTTC	CASSPGASGGEVTQYF